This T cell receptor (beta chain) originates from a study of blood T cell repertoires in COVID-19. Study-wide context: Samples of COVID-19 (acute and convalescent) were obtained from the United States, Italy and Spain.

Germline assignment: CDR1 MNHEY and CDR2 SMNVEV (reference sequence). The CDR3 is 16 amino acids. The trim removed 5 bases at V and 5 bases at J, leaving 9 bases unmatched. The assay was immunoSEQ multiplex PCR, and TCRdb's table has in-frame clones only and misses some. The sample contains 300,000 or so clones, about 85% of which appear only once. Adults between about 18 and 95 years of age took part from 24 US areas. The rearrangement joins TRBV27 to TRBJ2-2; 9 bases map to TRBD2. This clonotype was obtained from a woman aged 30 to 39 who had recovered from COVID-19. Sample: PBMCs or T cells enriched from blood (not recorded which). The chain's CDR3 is CASSLSGGLPTGELFF. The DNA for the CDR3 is TGTGCCAGCAGTCTTAGCGGGGGCCTTCCAACCGGGGAGCTGTTTTTT.